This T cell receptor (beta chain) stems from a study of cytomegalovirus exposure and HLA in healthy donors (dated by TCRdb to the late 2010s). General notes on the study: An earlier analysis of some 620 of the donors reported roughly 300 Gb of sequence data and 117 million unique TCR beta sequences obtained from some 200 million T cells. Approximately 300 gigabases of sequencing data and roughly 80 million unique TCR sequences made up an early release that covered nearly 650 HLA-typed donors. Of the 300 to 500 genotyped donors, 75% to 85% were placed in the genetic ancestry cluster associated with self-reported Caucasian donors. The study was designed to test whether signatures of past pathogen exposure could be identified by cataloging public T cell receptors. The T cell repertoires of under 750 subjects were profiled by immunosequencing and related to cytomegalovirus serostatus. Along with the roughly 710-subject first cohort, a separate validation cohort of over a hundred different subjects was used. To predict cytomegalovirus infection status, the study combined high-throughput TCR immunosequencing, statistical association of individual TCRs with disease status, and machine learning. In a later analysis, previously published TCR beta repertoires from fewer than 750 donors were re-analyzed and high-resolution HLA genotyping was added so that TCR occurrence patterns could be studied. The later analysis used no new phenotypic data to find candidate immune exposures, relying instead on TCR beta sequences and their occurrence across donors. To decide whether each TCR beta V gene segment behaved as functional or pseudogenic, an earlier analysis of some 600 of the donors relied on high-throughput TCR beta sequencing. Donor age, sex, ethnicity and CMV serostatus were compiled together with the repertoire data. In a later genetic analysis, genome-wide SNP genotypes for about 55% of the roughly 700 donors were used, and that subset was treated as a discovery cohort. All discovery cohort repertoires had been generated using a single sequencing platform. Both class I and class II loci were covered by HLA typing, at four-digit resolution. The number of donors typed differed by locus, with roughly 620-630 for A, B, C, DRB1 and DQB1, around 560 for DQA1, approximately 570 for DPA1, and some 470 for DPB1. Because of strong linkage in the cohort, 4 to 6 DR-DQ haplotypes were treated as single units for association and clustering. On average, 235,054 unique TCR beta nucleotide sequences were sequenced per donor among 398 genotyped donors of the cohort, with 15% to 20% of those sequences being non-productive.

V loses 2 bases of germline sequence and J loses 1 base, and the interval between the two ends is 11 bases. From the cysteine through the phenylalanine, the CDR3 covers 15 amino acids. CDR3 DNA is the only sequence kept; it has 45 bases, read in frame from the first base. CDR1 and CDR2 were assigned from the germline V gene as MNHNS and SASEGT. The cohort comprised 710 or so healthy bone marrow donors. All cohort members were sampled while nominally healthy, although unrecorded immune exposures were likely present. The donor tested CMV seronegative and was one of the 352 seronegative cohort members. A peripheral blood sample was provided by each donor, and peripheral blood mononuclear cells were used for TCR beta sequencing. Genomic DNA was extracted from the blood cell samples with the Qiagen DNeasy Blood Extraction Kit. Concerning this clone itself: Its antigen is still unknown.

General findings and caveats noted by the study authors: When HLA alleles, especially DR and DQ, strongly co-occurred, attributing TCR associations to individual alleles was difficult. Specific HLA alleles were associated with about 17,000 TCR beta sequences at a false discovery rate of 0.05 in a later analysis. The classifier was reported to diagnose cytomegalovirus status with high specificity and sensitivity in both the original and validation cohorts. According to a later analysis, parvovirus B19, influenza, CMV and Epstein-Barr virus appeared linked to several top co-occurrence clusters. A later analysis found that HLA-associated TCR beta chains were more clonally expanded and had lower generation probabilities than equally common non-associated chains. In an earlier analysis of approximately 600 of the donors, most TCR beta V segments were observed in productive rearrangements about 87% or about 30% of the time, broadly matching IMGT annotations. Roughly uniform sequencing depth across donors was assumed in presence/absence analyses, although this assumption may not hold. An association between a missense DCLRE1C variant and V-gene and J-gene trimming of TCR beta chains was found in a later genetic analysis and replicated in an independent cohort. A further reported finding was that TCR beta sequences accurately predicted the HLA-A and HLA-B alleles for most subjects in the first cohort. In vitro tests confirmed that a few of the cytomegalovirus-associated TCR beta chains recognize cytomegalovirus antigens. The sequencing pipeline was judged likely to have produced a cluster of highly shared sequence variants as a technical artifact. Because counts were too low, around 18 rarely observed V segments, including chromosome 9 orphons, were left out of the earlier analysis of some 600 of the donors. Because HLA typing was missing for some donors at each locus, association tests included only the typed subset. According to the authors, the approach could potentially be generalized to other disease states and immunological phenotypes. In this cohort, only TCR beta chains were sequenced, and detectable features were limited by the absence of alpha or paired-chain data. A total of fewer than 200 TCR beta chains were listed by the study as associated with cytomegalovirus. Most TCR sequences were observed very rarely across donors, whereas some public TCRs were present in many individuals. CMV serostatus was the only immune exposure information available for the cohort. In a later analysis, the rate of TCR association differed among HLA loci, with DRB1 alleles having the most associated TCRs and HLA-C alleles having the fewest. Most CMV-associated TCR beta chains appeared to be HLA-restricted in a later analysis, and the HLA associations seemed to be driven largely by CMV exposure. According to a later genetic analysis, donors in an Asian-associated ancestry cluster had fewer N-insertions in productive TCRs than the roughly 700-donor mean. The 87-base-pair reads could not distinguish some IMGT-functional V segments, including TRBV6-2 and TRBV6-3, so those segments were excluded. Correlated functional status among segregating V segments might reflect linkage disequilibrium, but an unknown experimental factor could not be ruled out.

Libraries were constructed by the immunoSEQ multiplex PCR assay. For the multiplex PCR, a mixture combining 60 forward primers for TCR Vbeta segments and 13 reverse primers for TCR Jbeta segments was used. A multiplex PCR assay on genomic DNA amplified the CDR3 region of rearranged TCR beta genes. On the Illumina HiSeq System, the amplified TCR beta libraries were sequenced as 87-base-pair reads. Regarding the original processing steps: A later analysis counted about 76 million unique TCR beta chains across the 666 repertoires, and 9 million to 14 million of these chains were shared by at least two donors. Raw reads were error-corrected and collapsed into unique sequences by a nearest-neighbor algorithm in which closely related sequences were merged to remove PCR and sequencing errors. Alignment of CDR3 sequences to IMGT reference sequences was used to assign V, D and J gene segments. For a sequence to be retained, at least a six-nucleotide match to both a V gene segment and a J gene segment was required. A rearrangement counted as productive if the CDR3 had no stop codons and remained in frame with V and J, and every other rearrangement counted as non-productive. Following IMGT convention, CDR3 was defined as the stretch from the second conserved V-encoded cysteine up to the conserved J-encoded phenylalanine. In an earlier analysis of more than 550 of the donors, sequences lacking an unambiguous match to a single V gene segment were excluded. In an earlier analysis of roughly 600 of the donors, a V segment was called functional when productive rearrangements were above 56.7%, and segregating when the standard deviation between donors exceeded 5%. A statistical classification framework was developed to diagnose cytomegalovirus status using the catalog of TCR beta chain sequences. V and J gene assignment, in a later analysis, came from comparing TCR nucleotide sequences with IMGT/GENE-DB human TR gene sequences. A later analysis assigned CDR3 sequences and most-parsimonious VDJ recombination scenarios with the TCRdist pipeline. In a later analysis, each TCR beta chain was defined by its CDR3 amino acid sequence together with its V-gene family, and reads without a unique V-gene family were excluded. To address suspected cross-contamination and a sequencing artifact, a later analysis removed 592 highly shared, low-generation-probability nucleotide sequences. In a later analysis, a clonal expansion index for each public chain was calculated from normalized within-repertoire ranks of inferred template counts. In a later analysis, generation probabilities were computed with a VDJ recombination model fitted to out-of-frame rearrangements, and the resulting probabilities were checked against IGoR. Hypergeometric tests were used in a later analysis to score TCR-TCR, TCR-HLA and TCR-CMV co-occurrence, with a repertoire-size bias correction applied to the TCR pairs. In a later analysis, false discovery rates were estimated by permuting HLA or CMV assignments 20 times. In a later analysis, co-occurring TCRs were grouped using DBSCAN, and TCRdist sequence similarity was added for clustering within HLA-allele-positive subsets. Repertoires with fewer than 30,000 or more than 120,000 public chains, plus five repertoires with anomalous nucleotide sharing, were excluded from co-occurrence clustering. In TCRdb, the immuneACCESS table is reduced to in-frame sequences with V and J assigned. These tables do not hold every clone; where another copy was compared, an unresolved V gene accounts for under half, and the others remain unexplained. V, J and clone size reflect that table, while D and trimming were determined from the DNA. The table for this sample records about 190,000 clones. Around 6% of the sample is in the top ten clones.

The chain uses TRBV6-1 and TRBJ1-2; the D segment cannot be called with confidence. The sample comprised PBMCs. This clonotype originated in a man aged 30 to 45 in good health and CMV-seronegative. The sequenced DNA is TGTGCCAGCAGTGAATCTATAGGAGTTAACTATGGCTACACCTTC. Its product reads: CASSESIGVNYGYTF.